Listed here are 22 T cell receptor beta chains from one sample, sequenced in a study of regulatory T cells in long-lasting Graves disease. Time point denoted: persistent/refractory GD, antithyroid drugs over 5 years with positive TRAb. After RNA was extracted from PBMCs, the TCR library was made from it. Investigators prepared the TCR beta libraries by applying iRepertoire HTBI primers and Arm-PCR of CDR3 regions. Each CDR3 protein gets one entry after TCRdb re-called the multiplex PCR reads with MiXCR. This table has 650,000 to 700,000 distinct CDR3 sequences, about 32% appearing once. The sequenced sample was peripheral blood mononuclear cells (PBMCs), obtained when the disease was refractory, from a patient treated with antithyroid drugs. The source is a female donor with Graves disease.

The chain joins TRBV11-2 to TRBJ2-7, with 10 bases that match TRBD2. Losses at the gene ends were 9 bases for V and 1 base for J; bases not matched to a gene: 15. The CDR3 has 17 amino acids. The germline V gene encodes CDR1 SGHAT and CDR2 FQNNGV. This CDR3 is CASNPGLAPSPSYEQYF. CDR3 bases: TGTGCCAGTAACCCGGGACTAGCGCCATCCCCTTCCTACGAGCAGTACTTC. Based on the CDR3 plus reference TRBV11-2 and TRBJ2-7, the full variable domain is EAGVAQSPRYKIIEKRQSVAFWCNPISGHATLYWYQQILGQGPKLLIQFQNNGVVDDSQLPKDRFSAERLKGVDSTLKIQPAKLEDSAVYLCASNPGLAPSPSYEQYFGPGTRLTVT.

The gene calls are TRBV6-1 and TRBJ1-5; D gene ambiguous. The CDR3 covers 12 residues. V lost 7 bases and J lost 8, with 12 bases in between. Germline CDR1 is MNHNS and CDR2 is SASEGT. CDR3 DNA: TGTGCCAGCAACGAGGGAACCGAGCCCCAGCATTTT. Amino acids: CASNEGTEPQHF.

The chain links TRBV30 to TRBJ2-7; 7 positions match TRBD2. Germline loops: CDR1 GTSNPN, CDR2 SVGIG (reference sequence). Trimming cost V 0 bases and J 3 bases; bases outside gene matches: 2. This CDR3 has 13 amino acids. CDR3 in amino acids: CAWSVGGGYEQYF. The CDR3 DNA follows: TGTGCCTGGAGTGTGGGGGGGGGCTACGAGCAGTACTTC.

The rearrangement joins TRBV7-9 to TRBJ2-7; 9 positions match TRBD2. CDR1 and CDR2 from the germline V gene are SEHNR and FQNEAQ (reference sequence). The CDR3 runs 19 residues. V shed 4 bases, J shed 3 bases, and the junction held 19 bases outside the gene matches. The CDR3: CASSSPKASGTRKLYEQYF. The CDR3 DNA follows: TGTGCCAGCAGCTCCCCGAAGGCTAGCGGGACGCGGAAACTCTACGAGCAGTACTTC.

There are a few counts of this clonotype. J is TRBJ2-5 and V is TRBV18; TRBD1 agrees at 7 bases. The CDR3 is 15 amino acids. Germline CDR1 reads KGHSH; CDR2 reads LQKENI. Trimming took 3 bases from V and 2 from J; bases not matched to a gene: 6. This CDR3 is CASSPSGQRQETQYF. Here the CDR3 DNA reads TGTGCCAGCTCACCTTCGGGACAGCGTCAAGAGACCCAGTACTTC.

The CDR3 nucleotides read TGCAGCGTTGCGGGAGGGGCCGACCCTTCCTACGAGCAGTACTTC. It codes for CSVAGGADPSYEQYF. V usage is TRBV29-1 and J usage is TRBJ2-7; TRBD2 matches 8 bases. CDR3 length: 15 amino acids. CDR1 SQVTM and CDR2 ANQGSEA come from the germline V gene. The trim removed 4 bases at V and 1 base at J, leaving 9 bases unmatched.

This clonotype has just a few counts. The chain is built from TRBV5-1 and TRBJ1-1; TRBD1 matches 7 bases. Germline V gene lookup returns CDR1 SGHRS and CDR2 YFSETQ. Germline trimming cut 3 bases from V and 11 bases from J; bases unmatched to any gene: 19. This CDR3 comprises 16 residues. CDR3 residues: CASSSDLQGSTVSAFF. CDR3 in DNA: TGCGCCAGCAGCTCTGATTTACAGGGGTCTACAGTGTCGGCTTTCTTT. The full variable domain, rest sourced from reference TRBV5-1 and TRBJ1-1, is KAGVTQTPRYLIKTRGQQVTLSCSPISGHRSVSWYQQTPGQGLQFLFEYFSETQRNKGNFPGRFSGRQFSNSRSEMNVSTLELGDSALYLCASSSDLQGSTVSAFFGQGTRLTVV.

In this sample, this clonotype turned up many times. This chain joins TRBV12-3 or TRBV12-4 and TRBJ2-5; TRBD1 aligns across 8 bases. The CDR3 runs to 13 residues. V lost 4 bases, J lost 5 bases, and 3 bases stayed unmatched. The CDR3 here is CASSSRGRETQYF. The CDR3 nucleotides are TGTGCCAGCAGTTCCAGGGGGCGCGAGACCCAGTACTTC.

This clonotype was seen a few times. V usage is TRBV2 and J usage is TRBJ1-5; D is unclear. This CDR3 comprises 16 residues. Trimming pared 1 base from V and 0 bases from J, leaving 10 bases between. Looked up from germline, CDR1 is SNHLY and CDR2 is FYNNEI. CDR3 sequence: CASSEGVRHSNQPQHF. In nucleotides, the CDR3 is TGTGCCAGCAGTGAAGGCGTTAGACATAGCAATCAGCCCCAGCATTTT.

This clonotype was recorded a few times. The J gene is TRBJ1-3, the V gene TRBV7-2; D gene uncertain. Trimming left V 5 bases short and J 0 bases short, with 11 bases between. The CDR3 sequence is 15 residues long. Germline V gives CDR1 SGHTA, CDR2 FQGNSA. The CDR3 loop is CASSRGWTSGNTIYF. CDR3 sequence (DNA): TGTGCCAGCAGCCGGGGTTGGACCTCTGGAAACACCATATATTTT.

The chain is built from TRBV20-1 and TRBJ1-1, with unresolved D. V was trimmed by 6 bases and J by 4 bases, leaving 18 bases between them. Germline loops: CDR1 DFQATT, CDR2 SNEGSKA (reference sequence). This CDR3 has 14 residues. CDR3 DNA: TGCAGTGCCCCCCAGGCATTATTGAGCACTGAAGCTTTCTTT. Protein product: CSAPQALLSTEAFF.

This clonotype was counted a few times. This rearrangement joins TRBV29-1 to TRBJ2-7; TRBD1 aligns across 9 bases. The CDR3 has 16 amino acids. Trimming took 5 bases from V and 3 from J; bases not matched to a gene: 14. CDR1 is SQVTM, CDR2 ANQGSEA, per germline. Here the CDR3 reads CSVQPDGQGNDYEQYF. In nucleotides, the CDR3 is TGCAGCGTTCAACCCGACGGACAGGGGAATGACTACGAGCAGTACTTC.

This clonotype was found many times. The chain combines TRBV2 with TRBJ1-1; D gene unclear. Trimming took off 5 bases at V and 8 bases at J, with 15 bases between the two ends. CDR3 length: 13 residues. Germline V gene sequence: CDR1 SNHLY, CDR2 FYNNEI. CDR3 sequence: CASSPYAGLEAFF. In DNA, the CDR3 is TGTGCCAGCAGTCCGTATGCGGGCCTCGAAGCTTTCTTT. Supplemented by reference TRBV2 and TRBJ1-1, the full variable domain reads EPEVTQTPSHQVTQMGQEVILRCVPISNHLYFYWYRQILGQKVEFLVSFYNNEISEKSEIFDDQFSVERPDGSNFTLKIRSTKLEDSAMYFCASSPYAGLEAFFGQGTRLTVV.

The chain employs TRBV30 and TRBJ1-5; D might be TRBD1 (5 bases). Per germline, CDR1 GTSNPN and CDR2 SVGIG (reference sequence). The CDR3 has 14 residues. Between the trimmed V and J ends, which lost 1 base and 2 bases, there was a span of 9 bases. DNA of the CDR3: TGTGCCTGGAGTGGAGGAGGGGGCAATCAGCCCCAGCATTTT. Its translation is CAWSGGGGNQPQHF. The entire variable domain, with the rest obtained from reference TRBV30 and TRBJ1-5, is as follows: SQTIHQWPATLVQPVGSPLSLECTVEGTSNPNLYWYRQAAGRGLQLLFYSVGIGQISSEVPQNLSASRPQDRQFILSSKKLLLSDSGFYLCAWSGGGGNQPQHFGDGTRLSIL.

This chain uses TRBV12-5 with TRBJ1-3; 8 bases line up with TRBD1. Germline V gene data show CDR1 as LGHNT and CDR2 as FRNRAP. The J segment lost 2 bases and the V segment lost 1 base, leaving 7 bases of the junction unmatched. This CDR3 spans 17 amino acids. CDR3 coding DNA: TGTGCTAGTGGTTTGGCACCGGGGACAGGAGCTGGAAACACCATATATTTT. Protein sequence: CASGLAPGTGAGNTIYF. Full variable domain (remainder filled in from reference TRBV12-5 and TRBJ1-3): DARVTQTPRHKVTEMGQEVTMRCQPILGHNTVFWYRQTMMQGLELLAYFRNRAPLDDSGMPKDRFSAEMPDATLATLKIQPSEPRDSAVYFCASGLAPGTGAGNTIYFGEGSWLTVV.

The chain carries TRBV29-1 and TRBJ1-3; 7 bases align to TRBD1. The V segment lost 7 bases and the J segment 0 bases; nucleotides outside the gene matches: 15. This CDR3 has 17 amino acids. Germline loops: CDR1 SQVTM, CDR2 ANQGSEA. The CDR3 DNA is TGCAGCGCCCATGCTTTTAGGGGGCAGTTCTCTGGAAACACCATATATTTT. This encodes CSAHAFRGQFSGNTIYF. Supplemented by reference TRBV29-1 and TRBJ1-3, the full variable domain reads SAVISQKPSRDICQRGTSLTIQCQVDSQVTMMFWYRQQPGQSLTLIATANQGSEATYESGFVIDKFPISRPNLTFSTLTVSNMSPEDSSIYLCSAHAFRGQFSGNTIYFGEGSWLTVV.

This clonotype was counted only a few times. The chain carries TRBV14 and TRBJ2-2; D is perhaps TRBD1 (6 bases). The V end was cut by 4 bases, the J end by 0 bases, with 9 bases between. CDR1 is SGHDN, CDR2 FVKESK, per germline. This CDR3 is 15 amino acids long. DNA of the CDR3: TGTGCCAGCAGCCGGGACATTACGAACACCGGGGAGCTGTTTTTT. This translates into CASSRDITNTGELFF.

This chain joins TRBV6-2 or TRBV6-3 and TRBJ1-2; a weak D match, TRBD1 (6 bases). The germline V and J ends were trimmed by 0 bases and 3 bases, with 14 bases remaining between them. This CDR3 has 16 residues. Germline-derived CDR1 and CDR2 are MNHEY and SVGEGT. This chain's CDR3 is CASSYSNWGQDYGYTF. In nucleotides, the CDR3 is TGTGCCAGCAGTTACTCGAATTGGGGGCAGGACTATGGCTACACCTTC.

This clonotype was counted at least ten times. V gene TRBV2 combines with J gene TRBJ1-1; D ambiguous. CDR1 SNHLY and CDR2 FYNNEI come from the germline V gene. The CDR3 has 13 amino acids. With 4 bases removed from V and 4 bases from J, the gap between germline ends came to 10 bases. CDR3 nucleotide sequence: TGTGCCAGCAGTGGGCAGGCTAGCACTGAAGCTTTCTTT. It yields the protein CASSGQASTEAFF.

This chain links TRBV2 with TRBJ2-5; 8 positions match TRBD1. The CDR3 is 13 amino acids. The V gene's germline CDR1 is SNHLY and CDR2 FYNNEI. The ends lost 10 bases at V and 5 bases at J; junction bases unmatched: 9. CDR3 region: CAILPRGPETQYF. In DNA, the CDR3 is TGTGCCATCCTACCCAGGGGGCCGGAGACCCAGTACTTC.

V is TRBV29-1 and J is TRBJ1-1, with 7 bases aligning to TRBD1. Trimming at V came to 8 bases and at J to 3 bases, leaving 9 bases not matched to a gene. CDR1 is SQVTM and CDR2 is ANQGSEA in the germline V gene. This CDR3 has 13 residues. In DNA, the CDR3 is TGCAGCTCGACAGGGTCTTCGGACACTGAAGCTTTCTTT. As protein: CSSTGSSDTEAFF. The whole variable domain, filled in from reference TRBV29-1 and TRBJ1-1, reads SAVISQKPSRDICQRGTSLTIQCQVDSQVTMMFWYRQQPGQSLTLIATANQGSEATYESGFVIDKFPISRPNLTFSTLTVSNMSPEDSSIYLCSSTGSSDTEAFFGQGTRLTVV.

This clonotype was seen at least ten times. The gene calls are TRBV28 and TRBJ2-7; D unclear. The germline gives CDR1 MDHEN, CDR2 SYDVKM. The CDR3 has 13 residues. Trimming shortened V by 6 bases and J by 6 bases, and 15 bases separated the two germline ends. CDR3 DNA: TGTGCCAGCAGGGCGACGGGTTCATCCGAGCAGTACTTC. It is translated as CASRATGSSEQYF.